This TCR beta chain was found in a study of blood T cells in healthy people across ages (dated by TCRdb to between 2015 and 2016). Concerning the study at large: Template switching captured roughly one uniquely barcoded TCR beta cDNA molecule per two T cells in model experiments. To track age-related changes in TCR beta repertoire diversity, the study relied on deep sequencing normalized with unique cDNA molecular identifiers. The donors were split into four age groups: young (average 16 years), middle-aged (about 40), aged (more than 60) and long-lived (about 74). Two additional independent replicas of 1 million unique cDNA reads from the same blood draw were analyzed for two donors (one aged 18 to 30 and one aged 80 or older).

Library prep was done by 5' RACE. The run used an Illumina HiSeq 2500. A second PCR of about 7 to 12 cycles was run with a J-beta primer mix and a sample-barcoded 5' primer. A template-switch 5' adaptor carrying 12 random nucleotides introduced a unique molecular identifier onto each TCR beta cDNA molecule. Each sample yielded at least 3 million CDR3-containing paired-end reads. The Mint cDNA synthesis kit, primed by a TRBC-specific oligonucleotide, was used to synthesize first-strand cDNA from all RNA. After uracil-DNA glycosylase treatment, a first 18-cycle PCR used universal primers M1SS and BC2_uni_R on all cDNA. The source study handled its data this way. Normalization of each sample was performed by random selection of 1 million high-quality reads, each carrying a distinct molecular identifier. Instead of being binned into consensus sequences, reads that shared molecular identifiers were thrown out. MiTCR, set to a Q25 quality threshold and the strictest error-elimination algorithm, was used for CDR3 identification, clonotype clustering and error correction. A nonparametric unseen species model using Euler transformation provided a lower-bound estimate of total TCR beta diversity. TCRdb applied fastp at Q25 and MiXCR to the public reads, then kept only in-frame beta chains. Rows are unified per CDR3 protein, each entry keeping the most common DNA and genes. These V and J calls derive from TCRdb rather than the authors' analysis. Within this sample are almost 550,000 distinct CDR3 sequences, with under 30% of them counted one time only. The ten biggest clones cover approximately 10% of the sample.

The CDR3, cysteine through phenylalanine, is 15 amino acids long. Only the CDR3 DNA is retained, 45 bases long and in frame from the first base. V lost 1 base and J lost 0 bases; the stretch between them is 13 bases long. Taken from the germline V gene (reference sequence), the CDR1 and CDR2 loops are DFQATT and SNEGSKA. Systemically healthy Caucasian individuals from Russia, some 40 in total and aged roughly 6 to 95 years, were included as donors. Approximately 9.3 milliliters of peripheral blood were collected from each donor into EDTA-treated Vacutainer tubes. Ficoll-Paque density-gradient centrifugation was used to isolate PBMCs, with at least 6 million obtained per sample. Trizol reagent was used to extract total RNA from the PBMCs, yielding at least 5.5 micrograms per sample. For every donor, an aliquot of PBMCs went through flow cytometry to measure the percentages of naive CD45RAhigh/CD27high T cells.

General findings and caveats noted by the study authors: There was a strong correlation between observed TCR beta diversity and the percentage of naive T cells measured by flow cytometry. Because the CMV infection status of the donors was unknown, age-related changes in expanded clonotypes may potentially have been confounded. Because profiling used bulk unsorted PBMCs, naive and antigen-experienced compartments could not be compared conclusively. Compared with the aged group, the long-lived group had more naive CD4+ T cells, fewer expanded clones and increased TCR diversity, a pattern suggesting age selection. Estimates of total diversity based on one million sequenced T cells were considered lower bounds and underestimates. Observed TCR beta diversity per million T cells fell roughly linearly with age, and a significant reduction was already apparent by age roughly 41.

In regard to this clonotype: Its cognate antigen has yet to be identified. No much larger clone exists at a distance of one base, and base qualities are not known.

This sample was also put to use in a study of T cells of mothers and their children. Looking at the second paper: The donors were nine systemically healthy Caucasian individuals, made up of three mothers and their six children. cDNA synthesis consumed the entire amount of extracted RNA, loaded at around 1.5 ug RNA in each 15 ul reaction. In the second PCR, the M1S primer introduced both the sample barcodes and 2-4 random nucleotides. More than 9 million TCR beta CDR3 reads were obtained from each mother, and roughly 3.1 million reads were obtained from each child. Thymic selection similarly shapes TCR recombination output in related and unrelated pairs, with minor effect from inherited differences. Normalized repertoire overlap was always found to be slightly, but never significantly, higher in related mother-child pairs than in unrelated mother-child pairs. No persistent microchimeric T cell clones were detected, at a sensitivity of roughly 96 clones per million clonotypes. In the study, deep NGS was used to compare the TCR beta repertoires of mothers and children, and features distinguishing related mother-child pairs from unrelated individuals were sought. The mean age was approximately 41 +/- 4 years for the mothers and around 11 +/- 4 years for the children. After adapter ligation was performed with NEBNext reagents, the libraries were sequenced on an Illumina HiSeq 2000 with 100+100 nt paired-end reads. To avoid cross-contamination, the mother libraries and the child libraries were prepared a month apart and sequenced in separate runs. Between roughly 450,000 and 2,000,000 distinct TCR beta clonotypes were identified per donor. Naive TCR beta clonotypes were estimated from low-frequency clonotypes matched to each donor's FACS-determined naive share, without sorting.

The source is a boy aged 5-17 years in good health. The V and J segments used are TRBV20-1 and TRBJ2-7; the D gene cannot be resolved reliably. The sequenced sample was blood. The CDR3 region reads CSARVLPDISYEQYF. The DNA sequence reads TGCAGTGCTAGAGTGTTGCCAGATATCTCCTACGAGCAGTACTTC.